This T cell receptor beta chain emerged from a study of early T cells in non-severe SARS-CoV-2 infection. TCRdb reprocessed the 5' RACE reads with MiXCR, giving one entry per CDR3 protein. The repertoire holds about 130,000 distinct CDR3 sequences, 14% to 15% seen once, with about a fifth in the top ten. This clonotype was observed many times. The CDR3 is made up of 14 amino acids. The V gene lost 6 bases and the J gene lost 11 bases, with 22 bases spanning the gap. Germline lookup yields CDR1 MNHNS and CDR2 SASEGT. The specimen sequenced was whole blood. V usage is TRBV6-1 and J usage is TRBJ1-1; D is unclear. This clonotype was obtained from an adult who was a healthcare worker with PCR-confirmed SARS-CoV-2 infection or an uninfected control (not recorded which). CDR3 DNA: TGTGCCAGCAGCGAGGCGGCGGCTGTTTCGTGGGCTTTCTTT. It translates to CASSEAAAVSWAFF.